The 27 T cell receptor beta chains below all came from one sample that was sequenced in a study of T cell responses to AZD1222 COVID-19 vaccine. Sequencing used immunoSEQ multiplex PCR; TCRdb keeps in-frame clones, though not all of them. The repertoire holds more than 85,000 clones, with approximately 90% as singletons. The sequencing here drew on peripheral blood, taken 28 days after the second AZD1222 dose. The receptors here all came from an adult who received the AZD1222 COVID-19 vaccine.

V is TRBV9 and J is TRBJ1-6; D call uncertain. Trimming pared 4 bases from V and 5 bases from J, leaving 16 bases between. CDR3 length: 16 amino acids. In germline, CDR1 is SGDLS, CDR2 YYNGEE. CDR3 sequence reads: CASSLRDTYNNSPLHF. Written as DNA, the CDR3 is TGTGCCAGCAGCCTACGAGACACCTACAATAATTCACCCCTCCACTTT. The whole variable domain, filled in from reference TRBV9 and TRBJ1-6, reads DSGVTQTPKHLITATGQRVTLRCSPRSGDLSVYWYQQSLDQGLQFLIQYYNGEERAKGNILERFSAQQFPDLHSELNLSSLELGDSALYFCASSLRDTYNNSPLHFGNGTRLTVT.

This sequence joins TRBV7-6 and TRBJ2-3; 8 nucleotides match TRBD1. Looked up from germline, CDR1 is SGHVS and CDR2 is FNYEAQ. V lost 6 bases and J lost 0; bases outside the gene matches: 8. CDR3 size: 16 residues. CDR3 sequence (DNA): TGTGCCAGCAGTTTTCGGACAGGGTCTAGCACAGATACGCAGTATTTT. It translates to CASSFRTGSSTDTQYF. The entire variable domain, with the rest obtained from reference TRBV7-6 and TRBJ2-3, is as follows: GAGVSQSPRYKVTKRGQDVALRCDPISGHVSLYWYRQALGQGPEFLTYFNYEAQQDKSGLPNDRFSAERPEGSISTLTIQRTEQRDSAMYRCASSFRTGSSTDTQYFGPGTRLTVL.

This clone was observed a single time. The chain links TRBV13 to TRBJ2-7; perhaps TRBD1 as D (6 bases). The CDR3 length is 18 residues. Germline-derived CDR1 and CDR2 are PRHDT and FYEKMQ (reference sequence). Trimming pared 2 bases from V and 3 bases from J, leaving 23 bases between. DNA for the CDR3: TGTGCCAGCAGCTTAATGCGCAATCGGTGGCAGGGGCTCTACGAGCAGTACTTC. Its protein product is CASSLMRNRWQGLYEQYF. The full variable domain, in which reference TRBV13 and TRBJ2-7 provide the parts outside the CDR3, is AAGVIQSPRHLIKEKRETATLKCYPIPRHDTVYWYQQGPGQDPQFLISFYEKMQSDKGSIPDRFSAQQFSDYHSELNMSSLELGDSALYFCASSLMRNRWQGLYEQYFGPGTRLTVT.

This chain links TRBV6-1 with TRBJ1-2; perhaps TRBD1 as D (6 bases). The germline V gene encodes CDR1 MNHNS and CDR2 SASEGT. Trimming shortened V by 3 bases and J by 2 bases, and 7 bases separated the two germline ends. This CDR3 contains 13 residues. CDR3 coding DNA: TGTGCCAGCAGTGAGGACAGAAACTATGGCTACACCTTC. It yields the protein CASSEDRNYGYTF.

The chain carries TRBV5-6 and TRBJ1-1; D remains ambiguous. CDR3 length: 14 amino acids. Germline V gene data show CDR1 as SGHDT and CDR2 as YYEEEE. V dropped 2 bases and J dropped 3 bases, with 11 bases sitting between them. DNA for the CDR3: TGTGCCAGCAGCTTAGGGCCGGAGGACACTGAAGCTTTCTTT. It translates to CASSLGPEDTEAFF.

V and J are TRBV7-8 and TRBJ2-7, with TRBD1 matching 8 bases. Germline lookup yields CDR1 SGHVS and CDR2 FQNEAQ. CDR3 length equals 14 residues. The J segment lost 5 bases and the V segment lost 5 bases, leaving 8 bases of the junction unmatched. This CDR3 reads CASSTRQGIDEQYF. CDR3 bases: TGTGCCAGCAGCACCCGACAGGGGATCGACGAGCAGTACTTC.

This clone was seen only once. The chain combines TRBV24-1 with TRBJ2-2; D might be TRBD1 (5 bases). CDR3 length: 13 amino acids. Trimming stripped 10 bases from V and 1 base from J, with 9 bases between. Per germline, CDR1 KGHDR and CDR2 SFDVKD. CDR3 protein: CATGQGNTGELFF. DNA of the CDR3: TGTGCCACGGGGCAGGGGAACACCGGGGAGCTGTTTTTT.

The rearrangement links TRBV6-5 to TRBJ2-4, with 8 positions matching TRBD2. V lost 6 bases, J lost 14 bases, and 12 bases stayed unmatched. The CDR3 totals 13 residues. The germline CDR1 and CDR2 sequences are MNHEY and SVGAGI. In DNA form, the CDR3 reads TGTGCCAGCAGCCCCTTATCCGGGACTAGGGAGTACTTC. Protein sequence: CASSPLSGTREYF.

The rearrangement uses TRBV6-5 and TRBJ1-4; no clear D. Trimming took off 2 bases at V and 6 bases at J, with 13 bases between the two ends. The CDR3 has 15 amino acids. Germline CDR1 is MNHEY and CDR2 is SVGAGI. CDR3 residues: CASSYSRQRDEKLFF. For the CDR3, the DNA is TGTGCCAGCAGTTACAGCAGACAACGCGATGAAAAACTGTTTTTT.

The chain is built from TRBV11-2 and TRBJ1-1; TRBD1 matches 9 bases. The germline V gene has CDR1 SGHAT and CDR2 FQNNGV. With 2 bases clipped from V and 5 bases from J, the junction kept 9 bases outside the gene matches. This CDR3 comprises 16 residues. The CDR3 here is CASSLTGTGLWTEAFF. CDR3 DNA: TGTGCCAGCAGCTTAACCGGGACAGGGTTATGGACTGAAGCTTTCTTT.

This rearrangement joins TRBV28 to TRBJ1-2, with D unclear. The germline CDR1 and CDR2 sequences are MDHEN and SYDVKM. V lost 6 bases, J lost 0 bases, and 8 bases lay in between. The CDR3 loop spans 13 amino acids. The CDR3 sequence: CASSHKSNYGYTF. For the CDR3, the DNA is TGTGCCAGCAGCCACAAATCTAACTATGGCTACACCTTC.

This chain links TRBV19 with TRBJ2-5; D not certain. The CDR3 is 16 amino acids. Trimming shortened V by 5 bases and J by 4 bases, and 20 bases separated the two germline ends. The germline V gene encodes CDR1 LNHDA and CDR2 SQIVND (reference sequence). The CDR3 reads CASSSYRSLFAETQYF. In DNA form, the CDR3 reads TGTGCCAGTAGTTCCTACCGGTCCCTCTTTGCAGAGACCCAGTACTTC.

This clone was observed once. The CDR3 bases are TGTGCCAGTAGTACCTTCCCGGGACAGGGGGCATATAGTCAGCCCCAGCATTTT. Its protein product is CASSTFPGQGAYSQPQHF. V and J are TRBV19 and TRBJ1-5, with 12 positions matching TRBD1. Germline values: CDR1 LNHDA, CDR2 SQIVND (reference sequence). Trimming removed 4 bases from V and 6 bases from J; junction bases left unmatched: 13. The CDR3 covers 18 residues.

The chain carries TRBV6-5 and TRBJ1-5; a weak D match, TRBD1 (5 bases). Germline V gene lookup returns CDR1 MNHEY and CDR2 SVGAGI. This CDR3 contains 15 residues. V dropped 6 bases and J dropped 3 bases, with 15 bases sitting between them. CDR3 DNA: TGTGCCAGCAGGAACCGGGGCCTCACCAATCAGCCCCAGCATTTT. Translating it yields CASRNRGLTNQPQHF.

The rearrangement links TRBV19 to TRBJ1-1; no definite D call. Germline V lookup: CDR1 LNHDA, CDR2 SQIVND (reference sequence). The germline V and J ends were trimmed by 11 bases and 0 bases, with 22 bases remaining between them. The CDR3 length is 16 residues. CDR3 residues: CALEAGGVSLNTEAFF. DNA of the CDR3: TGTGCCCTCGAAGCAGGCGGAGTCAGTCTGAACACTGAAGCTTTCTTT.

The chain is built from TRBV5-1 and TRBJ1-1; D ambiguous. Germline V CDR1 and CDR2: SGHRS, YFSETQ. V was shortened by 1 base and J by 0 bases, with 7 bases between the two germline ends. The CDR3 has 14 residues. This CDR3 is CASSLLPLNTEAFF. CDR3 DNA sequence: TGCGCCAGCAGCTTGCTACCGTTGAACACTGAAGCTTTCTTT.

CDR3 coding DNA: TGCAGCGCCCTGACAGTGAACACTGAAGCTTTCTTT. It encodes CSALTVNTEAFF. The chain recombines TRBV29-1 with TRBJ1-1; possible D gene TRBD1, 5 bases. With 7 bases removed from V and 0 bases from J, the gap between germline ends came to 9 bases. Germline CDR1 reads SQVTM; CDR2 reads ANQGSEA. CDR3 size: 12 residues. The full variable domain, completed using reference TRBV29-1 and TRBJ1-1, is SAVISQKPSRDICQRGTSLTIQCQVDSQVTMMFWYRQQPGQSLTLIATANQGSEATYESGFVIDKFPISRPNLTFSTLTVSNMSPEDSSIYLCSALTVNTEAFFGQGTRLTVV.

The genes are TRBV10-1 and TRBJ2-4, with D maybe TRBD2 (5 bases). V was trimmed by 8 bases and J by 0 bases, leaving 8 bases between them. Per the germline V gene, CDR1 is WNHNN and CDR2 is SYGVQD (reference sequence). CDR3 size: 13 residues. Written as DNA, the CDR3 is TGCGCCAGCCCCCGGGAAGCCAAAAACATTCAGTACTTC. It is translated as CASPREAKNIQYF.

This chain joins TRBV5-1 and TRBJ2-1; 9 nucleotides match TRBD2. V gave up 2 bases and J gave up 9 bases; unmatched junction bases: 9. The V gene's germline CDR1 is SGHRS and CDR2 YFSETQ. This CDR3 region has 15 residues. The CDR3 nucleotides read TGCGCCAGCAGCTTTAGTACTAGCGGGCTCGGTGAGCAGTTCTTC. Translated, it gives CASSFSTSGLGEQFF.

This rearrangement joins TRBV5-4 to TRBJ2-7; maybe TRBD1 (6 bases). The length of the CDR3 is 15 residues. V was cut by 0 bases and J by 2 bases, with 12 bases left in between. Germline V CDR1 and CDR2: SGHNT, YYREEE (reference sequence). As DNA, the CDR3 is TGTGCCAGCAGCTTGGGCAGGGGATTTACCTACGAGCAGTACTTC. Amino acid sequence: CASSLGRGFTYEQYF.

This sequence joins TRBV5-1 and TRBJ2-2; tentatively, D is TRBD2 (5 bases). Germline lookup yields CDR1 SGHRS and CDR2 YFSETQ. This CDR3 has 14 residues. V shed 6 bases and J shed 0 bases, with 9 bases lying between them. This CDR3 reads CASTGNSNTGELFF. CDR3 DNA: TGCGCCAGCACGGGAAACTCGAACACCGGGGAGCTGTTTTTT.

The chain is built from TRBV10-1 and TRBJ1-1; no clear D gene. From germline, CDR1 is WNHNN and CDR2 SYGVQD (reference sequence). The length of the CDR3 is 13 residues. The V and J ends lost 0 bases and 10 bases respectively, with 12 bases between them. The CDR3 protein is CASSESGPHGAFF. The DNA for the CDR3 is TGCGCCAGCAGTGAGTCGGGCCCCCATGGAGCTTTCTTT.

This clone was picked up a small number of times. The chain recombines TRBV5-1 with TRBJ2-7, with 8 nucleotides matching TRBD2. The CDR3 consists of 15 residues. The V and J ends lost 4 bases and 6 bases, in that order; junction bases with no gene match: 12. CDR1 is SGHRS and CDR2 is YFSETQ in the germline V gene. The CDR3 nucleotides are TGCGCCAGCAGCATTGAACCGGGACTAGTCACCGAGCAGTACTTC. Protein sequence: CASSIEPGLVTEQYF.

The gene calls are TRBV20-1 and TRBJ1-2; D is ambiguous. Trimming pared 6 bases from V and 5 bases from J, leaving 10 bases between. The CDR3 is 11 residues long. Germline CDR1 and CDR2: DFQATT and SNEGSKA (reference sequence). DNA of the CDR3: TGCAGTGCCATGCAGCCGTATGGCTACACCTTC. It specifies CSAMQPYGYTF.

This chain connects TRBV18 to TRBJ2-7; D gene uncertain. Germline V gene data show CDR1 as KGHSH and CDR2 as LQKENI. This CDR3 is built from 13 residues. Trimming cost V 3 bases and J 5 bases, with 11 bases left between them. In nucleotides, the CDR3 is TGTGCCAGCTCACCTCAAGGCGAGGACGAGCAGTACTTC. Its translation is CASSPQGEDEQYF.

At least ten counts were recorded for this clone. The chain carries TRBV27 and TRBJ2-7; 7 nucleotides agree with TRBD1. V shed 5 bases and J 6 bases; nucleotides not matched to a gene: 4. There are 12 residues in the CDR3. Germline V gives CDR1 MNHEY, CDR2 SMNVEV (reference sequence). CDR3 sequence reads: CASSQTGVEQYF. For the CDR3, the DNA is TGTGCCAGCAGTCAAACAGGGGTCGAGCAGTACTTC.

A single count supports this clone. This chain links TRBV11-2 with TRBJ1-2; a weak D match, TRBD1 (5 bases). Germline assignment: CDR1 SGHAT and CDR2 FQNNGV. CDR3 length: 13 amino acids. V was shortened by 3 bases and J by 7 bases, with 12 bases between the two germline ends. CDR3 bases: TGTGCCAGCAGCTTTGATAGGGGAGGTGGCTACACCTTC. As protein: CASSFDRGGGYTF.